This is a list of T cell receptor beta chains from one sample in a study of identifying expanded T cells in peripheral blood. Assay: immunoSEQ multiplex PCR; the TCRdb copy retains only in-frame clones and omits some. The table lists 50,000 to 75,000 clones, around 87% of them singletons. Sequenced material: blood. The source of these receptors is a person aged 18 to 70 in good health. Each CDR3 is given with its conserved first and last residue. A D gene is named only where the DNA matches it firmly. Clone size is shown for a subset of rows, as once, few, many or a class of expanded clone.

TRBD1	NA	TRBV7-2	TRBJ1-2	CASSSDRVGYTF	TGTGCCAGCAGCTCGGACAGGGTTGGCTACACCTTC
TRBD1	NA	TRBV6-1	TRBJ2-7	CASTNRGIPYEQYF	TGTGCCAGCACGAACAGGGGAATCCCCTACGAGCAGTACTTC
TRBD2	NA	TRBV28	TRBJ2-7	CASSLYGGSWRYEQYF	TGTGCCAGCAGTTTATATGGCGGGAGTTGGAGGTACGAGCAGTACTTC
NA	NA	TRBV7-2	TRBJ1-4	CASSPGGFAKLFF	TGTGCCAGCAGCCCTGGGGGGTTTGCAAAACTGTTTTTT
NA	NA	TRBV2	TRBJ1-2	CASTGTGYTF	TGTGCCAGCACAGGGACGGGCTACACCTTC
TRBD1	NA	TRBV7-9	TRBJ2-1	CASSQRGTEQQFF	TGTGCCAGCAGCCAGCGAGGGACAGAACAGCAGTTCTTC
NA	NA	TRBV2	TRBJ1-4	CASSKNEKLFF	TGTGCCAGCAGTAAAAATGAAAAACTGTTTTTT
TRBD1	NA	TRBV5-1	TRBJ2-3	CASSLDRGTDTQYF	TGCGCCAGCAGCCTGGACAGGGGCACAGATACGCAGTATTTT
NA	NA	TRBV4-2	TRBJ1-2	CASSQDLGYGYTF	TGTGCCAGCAGCCAAGATCTTGGGTATGGCTACACCTTC
NA	NA	TRBV20-1	TRBJ2-1	CSADNNEQFF	TGCAGTGCTGATAACAATGAGCAGTTCTTC
NA	NA	TRBV6-4	TRBJ2-2	CASSPSTSSGELFF	TGTGCCAGCAGCCCCTCCACGTCGTCCGGGGAGCTGTTTTTT
TRBD1	NA	TRBV10-3	TRBJ2-1	CAIRDREGISNEQFF	TGTGCCATCAGGGACAGGGAAGGAATATCCAATGAGCAGTTCTTC
TRBD1	few	TRBV19	TRBJ1-1	CATGQAGGLEAFF	TGTGCCACAGGACAGGCCGGGGGTCTGGAAGCTTTCTTT
NA	NA	TRBV7-2	TRBJ2-7	CASSLTRSPGEQYF	TGTGCCAGCAGCTTAACGCGTTCCCCGGGCGAGCAGTACTTC
NA	NA	TRBV28	TRBJ2-7	CASSSTGREMYYEQYF	TGTGCCAGCAGTTCCACAGGACGGGAAATGTACTACGAGCAGTACTTC
NA	once	TRBV5-6	TRBJ1-1	CASHGGVMNTEAFF	TGTGCCAGCCACGGGGGGGTCATGAACACTGAAGCTTTCTTT
NA	NA	TRBV7-2	TRBJ2-3	CASSLERGTDTQYF	TGTGCCAGCAGCTTGGAGCGGGGCACAGATACGCAGTATTTT
NA	NA	TRBV29-1	TRBJ2-2	CSVKLNTGELFF	TGCAGCGTTAAGCTTAACACCGGGGAGCTGTTTTTT
NA	NA	TRBV7-3	TRBJ2-2	CASSLKVPGASPQNTGELFF	TGTGCCAGCAGCTTAAAGGTTCCCGGGGCTAGCCCTCAGAACACCGGGGAGCTGTTTTTT
NA	NA	TRBV5-1	TRBJ2-3	CASSLGGSTDTQYF	TGCGCCAGCAGCTTGGGGGGTAGCACAGATACGCAGTATTTT
TRBD1	NA	TRBV19	TRBJ1-5	CASSSRTGDNQPQHF	TGTGCCAGTAGTTCCCGTACAGGGGACAATCAGCCCCAGCATTTT
TRBD1	NA	TRBV4-1	TRBJ2-5	CASSRIGQGEETQYF	TGCGCCAGCAGCCGCATAGGACAGGGGGAAGAGACCCAGTACTTC
TRBD1	NA	TRBV5-1	TRBJ1-2	CASSQKTGMAYGYTF	TGCGCCAGCAGCCAAAAGACAGGGATGGCCTATGGCTACACCTTC
NA	NA	TRBV15	TRBJ2-7	CATSRDHRQAGGEQYF	TGTGCCACCAGCAGAGATCATCGACAGGCCGGGGGCGAGCAGTACTTC
TRBD1	NA	TRBV27	TRBJ1-5	CASSPQGASSNQPQHF	TGTGCCAGCAGCCCCCAGGGGGCTAGTAGCAATCAGCCCCAGCATTTT
NA	NA	TRBV5-6	TRBJ2-7	CASSLPQGAGGEQYF	TGTGCCAGCAGCTTGCCACAGGGCGCTGGTGGCGAGCAGTACTTC
NA	NA	TRBV28	TRBJ1-4	CASSRTGSQPKLFF	TGTGCCAGCAGTAGAACAGGGTCGCAGCCAAAACTGTTTTTT
NA	NA	TRBV6-6	TRBJ1-2	CASRDSGVANYGYTF	TGTGCCAGCAGAGACTCAGGGGTCGCTAACTATGGCTACACCTTC
NA	NA	TRBV19	TRBJ1-5	CASTPVRDVNQPQHF	TGTGCCAGTACCCCTGTCCGGGACGTCAATCAGCCCCAGCATTTT
NA	NA	TRBV9	TRBJ1-3	CASSETVGNTIYF	TGTGCCAGCAGCGAGACAGTTGGAAACACCATATATTTT
NA	NA	TRBV29-1	TRBJ1-2	CSVELSGDGYTF	TGCAGCGTTGAGTTGTCAGGGGATGGCTACACCTTC
NA	NA	TRBV6-4	TRBJ2-2	CASSAGDTGEPFF	TGTGCCAGCAGTGCGGGAGACACCGGGGAGCCGTTTTTT
NA	NA	TRBV12-2	TRBJ2-3	CASRRRGEATQYF	TGTGCAAGTCGCCGGCGGGGGGAGGCTACGCAGTATTTT
NA	NA	TRBV7-8	TRBJ2-7	CASSRDRNYEQYF	TGTGCCAGCAGCCGAGACAGAAACTACGAGCAGTACTTC
NA	NA	TRBV11-3	TRBJ2-1	CASSFAGRFNEQFF	TGTGCCAGCAGCTTCGCCGGGAGATTTAATGAGCAGTTCTTC
NA	NA	TRBV29-1	TRBJ1-1	CSVERRTEAFF	TGCAGCGTGGAAAGACGAACTGAAGCTTTCTTT
TRBD1	NA	TRBV30	TRBJ2-3	CAWNRGDGGTDTQYF	TGTGCCTGGAACAGGGGGGACGGAGGCACAGATACGCAGTATTTT
NA	few	TRBV4-1	TRBJ2-7	CASSQAGQTYEQYF	TGCGCCAGCAGCCAAGCAGGGCAAACCTACGAGCAGTACTTC
NA	NA	TRBV21-1	TRBJ2-7	CASSRSAGDHEQYF	TGTGCCAGCAGCAGATCGGCGGGAGACCACGAGCAGTACTTC
NA	NA	TRBV7-6	TRBJ2-1	CASSLIYNEQFF	TGTGCCAGCAGCTTAATCTACAATGAGCAGTTCTTC
NA	once	TRBV28	TRBJ1-5	CASSPPRGLNQPQHF	TGTGCCAGCAGCCCTCCCCGGGGCCTCAATCAGCCCCAGCATTTT
TRBD1	NA	TRBV29-1	TRBJ2-5	CSVVLGRGETQYF	TGCAGCGTTGTTTTGGGCAGGGGGGAGACCCAGTACTTC
NA	once	TRBV27	TRBJ2-3	CASSLSWDSTDTQYF	TGTGCCAGCAGTTTATCATGGGATAGCACAGATACGCAGTATTTT
TRBD2	NA	TRBV27	TRBJ2-5	CASSFHGLAGTQKPIETQYF	TGTGCCAGCAGTTTTCACGGACTAGCGGGAACCCAAAAGCCAATAGAGACCCAGTACTTC
NA	NA	TRBV18	TRBJ2-2	CASSPGSGELFF	TGTGCCAGCTCACCGGGTTCGGGGGAGCTGTTTTTT
NA	NA	TRBV9	TRBJ2-1	CASSVTTPGWGGDYNEQFF	TGTGCCAGCAGCGTAACTACGCCGGGATGGGGCGGGGATTACAATGAGCAGTTCTTC
NA	NA	TRBV9	TRBJ2-3	CASSVMFTDTQYF	TGTGCCAGCAGCGTAATGTTCACAGATACGCAGTATTTT
NA	NA	TRBV6-4	TRBJ2-2	CASSDSRGGGTGELFF	TGTGCCAGCAGTGACTCCCGGGGAGGAGGGACCGGGGAGCTGTTTTTT
TRBD1	once	TRBV7-8	TRBJ2-2	CASSSRTGNTGELFF	TGTGCCAGCAGCTCTAGGACAGGGAACACCGGGGAGCTGTTTTTT
NA	NA	TRBV9	TRBJ1-5	CASSVFSQGINQPQHF	TGTGCCAGCAGCGTGTTTTCCCAGGGTATCAATCAGCCCCAGCATTTT
NA	NA	TRBV14	TRBJ2-1	CASSQAWNEQFF	TGTGCCAGCAGCCAAGCTTGGAATGAGCAGTTCTTC
NA	NA	TRBV27	TRBJ2-4	CASSSRGLGKNIQYF	TGTGCCAGCAGTTCCCGGGGGCTTGGCAAAAACATTCAGTACTTC
NA	NA	TRBV5-1	TRBJ1-5	CASSLDGVSNQPQHF	TGCGCCAGCAGCTTGGACGGGGTAAGCAATCAGCCCCAGCATTTT
NA	NA	TRBV6-5	TRBJ1-5	CASSALGASNQPQHF	TGTGCCAGCAGCGCCCTGGGGGCTAGCAATCAGCCCCAGCATTTT
NA	NA	TRBV4-2	TRBJ2-7	CASSPFRLSYEQYF	TGTGCCAGCAGCCCCTTTCGGCTCTCCTACGAGCAGTACTTC
NA	NA	TRBV6-4	TRBJ2-3	CASLSTADTQYF	TGTGCCAGCCTCAGTACCGCAGATACGCAGTATTTT
NA	NA	TRBV29-1	TRBJ2-7	CSAYRLAGYEQYF	TGCAGCGCATACCGACTCGCCGGCTACGAGCAGTACTTC
NA	NA	TRBV19	TRBJ1-1	CASRGVNTEAFF	TGTGCCAGTAGAGGTGTCAACACTGAAGCTTTCTTT
TRBD2	NA	TRBV6-5	TRBJ2-3	CASSSGSRDTQYF	TGTGCCAGCAGTAGCGGGAGTAGAGATACGCAGTATTTT
TRBD1	NA	TRBV5-1	TRBJ2-5	CASSASPRDSQETQYF	TGCGCCAGCAGCGCGAGCCCCCGGGACAGCCAAGAGACCCAGTACTTC